Sequencing of this T cell receptor beta chain was carried out in a study of vaccination effects on CD4 cells after COVID-19. Study context: Each participant received a vaccine that was either BNT162b2 or mRNA-1273, given as two doses. From a couple of convalescent patients, samples were taken 16 days and one week before vaccination.

Details on this clone: The antigen is undetermined.

Before sequencing took place, the ViraFEST assay used viral peptide pools to expand antigen-specific CD4+ T cells. Once cultured for about 9 days, the cells underwent separation to obtain CD4+ T cells. PCR-confirmed SARS-CoV-2 infection occurred in the person between March and December 2020. In culture with 10 IU/ml IL-2 and around 10 ug/ml peptides, PBMC were grown at fewer than 2.5 million per well. Here immunoSEQ multiplex PCR was the method, and the copy in TCRdb shows in-frame clones only, minus some. The sample yields 20,000 to 25,000 clones, less than 85% seen once. The ends were cut back, 5 bases at V and 6 bases at J, with 11 bases in the middle. This CDR3 has 12 residues. CDR1 and CDR2 (germline): SGHTA, FQGNSA.

This TCR came from a human donor who had a prior SARS-CoV-2 infection. The chain carries TRBV7-2 and TRBJ2-7; D unclear. The sequenced sample was CD4+ T cells from PBMCs cultured with a peptide pool, obtained before COVID-19 vaccination. CDR3 loop: CASSPRSGEQYF. The CDR3 DNA follows: TGTGCCAGCAGCCCCCGGTCCGGCGAGCAGTACTTC.